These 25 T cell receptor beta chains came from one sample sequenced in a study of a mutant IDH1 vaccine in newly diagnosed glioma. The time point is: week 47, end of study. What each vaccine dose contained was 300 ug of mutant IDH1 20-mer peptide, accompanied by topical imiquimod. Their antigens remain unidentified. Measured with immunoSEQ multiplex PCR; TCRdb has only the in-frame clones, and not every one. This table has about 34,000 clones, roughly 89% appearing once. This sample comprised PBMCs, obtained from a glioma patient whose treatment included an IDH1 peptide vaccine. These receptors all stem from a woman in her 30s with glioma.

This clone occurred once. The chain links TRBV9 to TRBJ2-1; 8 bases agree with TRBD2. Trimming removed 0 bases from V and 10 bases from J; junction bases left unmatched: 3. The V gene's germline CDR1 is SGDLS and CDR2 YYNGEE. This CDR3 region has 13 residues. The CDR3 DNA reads TGTGCCAGCAGCGTAGGGGGCGGGGGGGAGCAGTTCTTC. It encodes CASSVGGGGEQFF.

The CDR3 DNA reads as TGTGCCAGCAGCTTGGTAGGTGGGTCAACTAGATCGGCAGATACGCAGTATTTT. Translating it yields CASSLVGGSTRSADTQYF. V gene TRBV5-6 combines with J gene TRBJ2-3; D may be TRBD2 (5 bases). V lost 0 bases to trimming and J lost 4 bases, with 21 bases between them. This CDR3 is built from 18 residues. Germline V lookup: CDR1 SGHDT, CDR2 YYEEEE.

CDR3 nucleotide sequence: TGCGCCAGCAGCCCGGGACAGGGCCCGAACTATGGCTACACCTTC. It codes for CASSPGQGPNYGYTF. The V and J genes are TRBV4-3 and TRBJ1-2; 9 positions match TRBD1. The CDR3 contains 15 residues. V lost 4 bases to trimming and J lost 2 bases; unmatched junction nucleotides: 5. Per germline, CDR1 LGHNA and CDR2 YSLEER.

The CDR3 here is CAWRPSGTYEQYF. In DNA, the CDR3 is TGTGCCTGGAGACCTAGCGGCACCTACGAGCAGTACTTC. V is TRBV30 and J is TRBJ2-7; TRBD2 agrees at 7 bases. The CDR3 extends over 13 amino acids. V shed 3 bases, J shed 2 bases, and the junction held 4 bases outside the gene matches. CDR1 and CDR2 from the germline V gene are GTSNPN and SVGIG (reference sequence). The entire variable domain, with the rest obtained from reference TRBV30 and TRBJ2-7, is as follows: SQTIHQWPATLVQPVGSPLSLECTVEGTSNPNLYWYRQAAGRGLQLLFYSVGIGQISSEVPQNLSASRPQDRQFILSSKKLLLSDSGFYLCAWRPSGTYEQYFGPGTRLTVT.

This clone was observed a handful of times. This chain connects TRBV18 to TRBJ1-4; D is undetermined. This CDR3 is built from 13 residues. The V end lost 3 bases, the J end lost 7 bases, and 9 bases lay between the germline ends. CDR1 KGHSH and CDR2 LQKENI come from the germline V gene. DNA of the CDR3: TGTGCCAGCTCACCTGACACTCTTGAAAAACTGTTTTTT. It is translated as CASSPDTLEKLFF.

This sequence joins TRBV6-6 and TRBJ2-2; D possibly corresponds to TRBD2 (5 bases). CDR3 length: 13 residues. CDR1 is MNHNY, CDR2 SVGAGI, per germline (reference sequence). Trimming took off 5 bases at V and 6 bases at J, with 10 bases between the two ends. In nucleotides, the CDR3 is TGTGCCAGCAGTCCGACTAATCCCGGGGAGCTGTTTTTT. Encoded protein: CASSPTNPGELFF.

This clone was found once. This chain's CDR3 is CASSDQGKNTEAFF. The CDR3 DNA follows: TGTGCCAGCAGTGACCAGGGGAAGAACACTGAAGCTTTCTTT. V gene TRBV6-1 combines with J gene TRBJ1-1; the D gene is possibly TRBD1 (6 bases). The length of the CDR3 is 14 residues. Germline V gene data show CDR1 as MNHNS and CDR2 as SASEGT. Trimming cost V 3 bases and J 1 base, with 9 bases left between them.

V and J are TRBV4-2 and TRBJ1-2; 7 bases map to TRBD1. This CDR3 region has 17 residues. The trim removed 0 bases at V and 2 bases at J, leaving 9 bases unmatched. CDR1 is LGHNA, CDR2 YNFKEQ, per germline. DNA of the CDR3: TGTGCCAGCAGCCAAGAGGTTCCGCAGGGGGGGAACTATGGCTACACCTTC. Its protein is CASSQEVPQGGNYGYTF.

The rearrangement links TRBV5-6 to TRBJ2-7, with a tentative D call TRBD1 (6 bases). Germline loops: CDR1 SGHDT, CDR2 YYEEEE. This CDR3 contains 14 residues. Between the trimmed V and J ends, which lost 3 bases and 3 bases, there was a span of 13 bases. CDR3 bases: TGTGCCAGCAGCTCAGGGGCTTCTGACTACGAGCAGTACTTC. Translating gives CASSSGASDYEQYF.

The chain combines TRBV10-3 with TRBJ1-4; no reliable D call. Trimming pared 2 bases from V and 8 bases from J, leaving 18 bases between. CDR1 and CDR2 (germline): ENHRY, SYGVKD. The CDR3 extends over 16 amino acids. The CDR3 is CAISEGRQPEWEKLFF. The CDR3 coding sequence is TGTGCCATCAGTGAGGGGCGACAACCGGAGTGGGAAAAACTGTTTTTT.

This chain's CDR3 is CTSSPRRGLAEKLFF. The CDR3 nucleotides read TGCACCAGCAGCCCCCGCAGGGGGCTTGCGGAAAAACTGTTTTTT. V usage is TRBV1 and J usage is TRBJ1-4; the DNA was not compared with TRBD1, the D call given in the table. TRBV1 is noted as a pseudogene. The CDR3 contains 15 residues.

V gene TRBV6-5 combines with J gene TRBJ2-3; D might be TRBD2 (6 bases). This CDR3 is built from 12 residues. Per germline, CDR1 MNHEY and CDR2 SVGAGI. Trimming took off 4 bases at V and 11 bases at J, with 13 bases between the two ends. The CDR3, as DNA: TGTGCCAGCAGTTCCCCCTGGGGGGAGCAGTATTTT. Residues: CASSSPWGEQYF.

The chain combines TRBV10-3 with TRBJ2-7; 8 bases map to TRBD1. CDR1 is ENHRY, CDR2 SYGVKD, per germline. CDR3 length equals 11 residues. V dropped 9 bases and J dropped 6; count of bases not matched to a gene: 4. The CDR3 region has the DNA TGTGCCATAGACAGGGGTGGCGAGCAGTACTTC. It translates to CAIDRGGEQYF.

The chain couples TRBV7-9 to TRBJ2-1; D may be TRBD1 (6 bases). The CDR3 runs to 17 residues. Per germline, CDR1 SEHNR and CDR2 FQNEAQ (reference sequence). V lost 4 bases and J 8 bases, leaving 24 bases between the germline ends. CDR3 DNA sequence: TGTGCCAGCAGCTCGCTACAGGGTACCCTAATACCGGATGAGCAGTTCTTC. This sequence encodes CASSSLQGTLIPDEQFF.

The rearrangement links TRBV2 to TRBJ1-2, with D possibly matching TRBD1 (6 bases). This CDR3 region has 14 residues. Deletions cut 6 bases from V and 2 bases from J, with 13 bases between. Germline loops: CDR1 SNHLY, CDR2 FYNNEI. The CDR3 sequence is CASRAQGTNYGYTF. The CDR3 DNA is TGTGCCAGCAGGGCTCAGGGGACCAACTATGGCTACACCTTC.

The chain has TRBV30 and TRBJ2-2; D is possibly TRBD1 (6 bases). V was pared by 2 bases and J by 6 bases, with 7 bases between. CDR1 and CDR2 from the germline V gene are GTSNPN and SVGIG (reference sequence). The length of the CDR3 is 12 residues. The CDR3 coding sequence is TGTGCCTGGAGTCAGGGGTCCGGGGAGCTGTTTTTT. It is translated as CAWSQGSGELFF.

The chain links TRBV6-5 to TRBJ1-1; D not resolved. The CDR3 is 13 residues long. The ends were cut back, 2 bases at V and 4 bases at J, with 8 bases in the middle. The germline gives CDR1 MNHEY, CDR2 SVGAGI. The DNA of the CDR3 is TGTGCCAGCAGTTACGGCGGCGGCACTGAAGCTTTCTTT. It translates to CASSYGGGTEAFF.

The CDR3 nucleotides read TGTGCCAGTAGGCAACAGGGGGCGGATGGCTACACCTTC. This encodes CASRQQGADGYTF. The rearrangement links TRBV19 to TRBJ1-2; the match to TRBD1 covers 9 bases. Germline values: CDR1 LNHDA, CDR2 SQIVND (reference sequence). After removal of 6 bases from V and 6 bases from J, the junction contained 5 bases not matched to a gene. The CDR3 loop spans 13 amino acids.

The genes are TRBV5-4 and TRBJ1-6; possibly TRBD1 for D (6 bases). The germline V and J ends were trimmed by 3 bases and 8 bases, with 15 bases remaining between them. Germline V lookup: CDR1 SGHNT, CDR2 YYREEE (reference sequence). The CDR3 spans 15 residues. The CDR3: CASSSGQFTDSPLHF. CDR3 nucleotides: TGTGCCAGCAGCTCCGGACAGTTCACGGATTCACCCCTCCACTTT.

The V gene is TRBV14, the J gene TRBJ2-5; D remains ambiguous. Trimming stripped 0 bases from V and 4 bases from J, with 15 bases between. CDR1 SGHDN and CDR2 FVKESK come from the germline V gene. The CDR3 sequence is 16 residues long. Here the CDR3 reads CASSQEYQSSLETQYF. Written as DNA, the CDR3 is TGTGCCAGCAGCCAAGAATATCAGAGTAGTTTAGAGACCCAGTACTTC.

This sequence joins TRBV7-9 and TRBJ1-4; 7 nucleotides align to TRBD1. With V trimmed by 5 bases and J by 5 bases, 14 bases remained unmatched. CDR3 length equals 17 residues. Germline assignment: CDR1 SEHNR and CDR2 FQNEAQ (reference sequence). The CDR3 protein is CASSPGLTGQRNEKLFF. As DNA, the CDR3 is TGTGCCAGCAGCCCAGGCCTCACGGGACAGCGAAATGAAAAACTGTTTTTT.

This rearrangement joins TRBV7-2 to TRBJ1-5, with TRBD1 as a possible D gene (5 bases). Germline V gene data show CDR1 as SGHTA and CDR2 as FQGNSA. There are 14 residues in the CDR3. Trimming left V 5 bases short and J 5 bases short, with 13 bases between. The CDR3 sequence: CASSPWLGDQPQHF. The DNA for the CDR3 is TGTGCCAGCAGCCCCTGGCTGGGGGATCAGCCCCAGCATTTT.

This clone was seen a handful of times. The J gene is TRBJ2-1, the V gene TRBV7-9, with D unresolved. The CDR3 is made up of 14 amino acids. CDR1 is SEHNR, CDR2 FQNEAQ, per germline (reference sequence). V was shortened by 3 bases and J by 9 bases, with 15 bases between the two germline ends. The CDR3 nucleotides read TGTGCCAGCAGCTTCGCCATAGTCCGAGGTGAGCAGTTCTTC. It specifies CASSFAIVRGEQFF. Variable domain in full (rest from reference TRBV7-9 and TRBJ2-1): DTGVSQNPRHKITKRGQNVTFRCDPISEHNRLYWYRQTLGQGPEFLTYFQNEAQLEKSRLLSDRFSAERPKGSFSTLEIQRTEQGDSAMYLCASSFAIVRGEQFFGPGTRLTVL.

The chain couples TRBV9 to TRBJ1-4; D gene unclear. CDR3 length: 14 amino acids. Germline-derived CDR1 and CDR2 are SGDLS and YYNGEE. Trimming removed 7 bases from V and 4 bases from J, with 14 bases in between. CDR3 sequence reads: CASGKDWYNEKLFF. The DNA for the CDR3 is TGTGCCAGCGGAAAGGACTGGTATAATGAAAAACTGTTTTTT.

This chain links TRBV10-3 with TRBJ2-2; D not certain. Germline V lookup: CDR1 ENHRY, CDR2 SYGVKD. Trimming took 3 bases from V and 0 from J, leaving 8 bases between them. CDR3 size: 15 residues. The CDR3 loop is CAISDFGPNTGELFF. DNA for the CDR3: TGTGCCATCAGTGACTTCGGACCGAACACCGGGGAGCTGTTTTTT.